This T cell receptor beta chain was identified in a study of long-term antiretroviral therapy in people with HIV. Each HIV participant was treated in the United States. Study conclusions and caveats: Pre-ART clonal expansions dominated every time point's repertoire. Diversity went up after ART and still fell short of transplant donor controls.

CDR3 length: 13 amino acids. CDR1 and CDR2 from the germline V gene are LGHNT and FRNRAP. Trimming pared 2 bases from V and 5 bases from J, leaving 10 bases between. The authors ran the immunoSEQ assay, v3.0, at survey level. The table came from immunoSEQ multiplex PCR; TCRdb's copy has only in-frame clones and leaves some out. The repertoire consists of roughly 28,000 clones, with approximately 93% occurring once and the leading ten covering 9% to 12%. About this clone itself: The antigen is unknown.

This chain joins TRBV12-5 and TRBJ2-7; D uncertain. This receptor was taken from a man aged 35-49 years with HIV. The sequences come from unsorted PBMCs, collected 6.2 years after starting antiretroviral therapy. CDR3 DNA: TGTGCTAGTGGTTTGCGTGGGCTAGACGAGCAGTACTTC. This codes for CASGLRGLDEQYF. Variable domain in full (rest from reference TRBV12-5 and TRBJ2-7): DARVTQTPRHKVTEMGQEVTMRCQPILGHNTVFWYRQTMMQGLELLAYFRNRAPLDDSGMPKDRFSAEMPDATLATLKIQPSEPRDSAVYFCASGLRGLDEQYFGPGTRLTVT.